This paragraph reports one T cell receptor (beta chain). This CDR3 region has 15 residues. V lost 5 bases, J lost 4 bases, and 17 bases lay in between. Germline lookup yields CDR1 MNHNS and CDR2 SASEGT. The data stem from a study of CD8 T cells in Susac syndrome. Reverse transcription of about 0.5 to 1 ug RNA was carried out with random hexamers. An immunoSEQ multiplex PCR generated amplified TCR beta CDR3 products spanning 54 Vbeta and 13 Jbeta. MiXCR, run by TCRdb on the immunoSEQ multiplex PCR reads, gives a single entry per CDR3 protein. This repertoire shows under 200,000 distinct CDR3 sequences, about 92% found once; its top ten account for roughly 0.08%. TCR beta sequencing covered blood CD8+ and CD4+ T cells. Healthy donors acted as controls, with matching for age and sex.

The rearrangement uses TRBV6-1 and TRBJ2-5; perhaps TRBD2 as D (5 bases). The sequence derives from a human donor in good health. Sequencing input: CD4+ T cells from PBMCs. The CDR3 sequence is CASSPQDLIGETQYF. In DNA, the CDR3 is TGTGCCAGCAGTCCCCAGGACTTAATTGGAGAGACCCAGTACTTC.